These T cell receptor beta chains were read from a single sample in a study of PD-1 blockade in classical Hodgkin lymphoma. The assay was immunoSEQ multiplex PCR, and TCRdb's table has in-frame clones only and misses some. The table includes around 40,000 clones, around four fifths detected once. The input for sequencing was peripheral blood mononuclear cells (PBMCs), taken at baseline. These receptors all come from a human donor with classical Hodgkin lymphoma. CDR3s leave out the opening cysteine and the closing phenylalanine or tryptophan. The order of the fields is D gene, V gene, CDR3 protein. D genes are given only for firm matches.

>-|TRBV19
ASSIDRRDSPLH
>-|TRBV10-3
AISESMWGREGNYGYT
>-|TRBV15
ATSRRFLEEQF
>-|TRBV19
ASSIVEGRGYAGELF
>-|TRBV28
ASSPDAGQMSYGYT
>-|TRBV19
ASSIIGGLAKNIQY
>-|TRBV15
ATSRETSKGIQY
>-|TRBV5-1
ASSFFSLGTGELF
>-|TRBV7-3
ASSQTETYEQY
>-|TRBV29-1
SVETGTPRGYT
>-|TRBV4-3
ASSQDWNQPQH
>TRBD2|TRBV9
ASSPGTSGWETQY
>TRBD1|TRBV29-1
SVDRGLGTEAF
>-|TRBV7-3
ASSFQGGDTQY
>TRBD1|TRBV7-9
ASSTPGTGNYGYT
>-|TRBV7-2
ASSSNLDRGISGELF